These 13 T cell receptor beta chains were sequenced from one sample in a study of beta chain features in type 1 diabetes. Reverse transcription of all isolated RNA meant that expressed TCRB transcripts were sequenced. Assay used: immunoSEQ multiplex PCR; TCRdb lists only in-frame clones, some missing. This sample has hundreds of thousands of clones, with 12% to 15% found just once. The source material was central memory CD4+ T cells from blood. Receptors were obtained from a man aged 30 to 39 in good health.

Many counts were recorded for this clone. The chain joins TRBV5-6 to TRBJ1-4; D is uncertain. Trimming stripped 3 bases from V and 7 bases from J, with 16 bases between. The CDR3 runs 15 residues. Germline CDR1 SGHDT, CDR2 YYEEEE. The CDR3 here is CASSSLRGLSEKLFF. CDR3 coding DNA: TGTGCCAGCAGCTCCCTTCGGGGTTTAAGTGAAAAACTGTTTTTT.

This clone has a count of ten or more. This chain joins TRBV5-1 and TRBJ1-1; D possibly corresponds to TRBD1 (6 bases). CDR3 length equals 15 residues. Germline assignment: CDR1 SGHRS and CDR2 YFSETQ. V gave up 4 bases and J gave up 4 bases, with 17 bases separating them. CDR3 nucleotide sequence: TGCGCCAGCAGCAAAGAGACAGGACTGGGCACTGAAGCTTTCTTT. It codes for CASSKETGLGTEAFF. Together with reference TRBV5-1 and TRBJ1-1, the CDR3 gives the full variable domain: KAGVTQTPRYLIKTRGQQVTLSCSPISGHRSVSWYQQTPGQGLQFLFEYFSETQRNKGNFPGRFSGRQFSNSRSEMNVSTLELGDSALYLCASSKETGLGTEAFFGQGTRLTVV.

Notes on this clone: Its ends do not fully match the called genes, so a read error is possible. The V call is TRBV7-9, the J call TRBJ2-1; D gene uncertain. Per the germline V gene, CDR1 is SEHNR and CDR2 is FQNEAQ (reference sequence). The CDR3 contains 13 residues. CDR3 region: CASSQETANEQFF. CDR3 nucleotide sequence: TGCGCCAGCAGCCAAGAAACGGCGAATGAGCAGTTCTTC. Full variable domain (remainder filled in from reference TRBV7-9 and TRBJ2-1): DTGVSQNPRHKITKRGQNVTFRCDPISEHNRLYWYRQTLGQGPEFLTYFQNEAQLEKSRLLSDRFSAERPKGSFSTLEIQRTEQGDSAMYLCASSQETANEQFFGPGTRLTVL.

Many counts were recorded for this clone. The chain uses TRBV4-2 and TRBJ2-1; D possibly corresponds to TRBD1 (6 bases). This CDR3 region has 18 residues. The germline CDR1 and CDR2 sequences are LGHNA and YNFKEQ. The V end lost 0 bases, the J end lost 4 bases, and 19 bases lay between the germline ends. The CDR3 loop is CASSQEQGPESRYNEQFF. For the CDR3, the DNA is TGTGCCAGCAGCCAAGAGCAGGGGCCGGAGTCCCGATACAATGAGCAGTTCTTC.

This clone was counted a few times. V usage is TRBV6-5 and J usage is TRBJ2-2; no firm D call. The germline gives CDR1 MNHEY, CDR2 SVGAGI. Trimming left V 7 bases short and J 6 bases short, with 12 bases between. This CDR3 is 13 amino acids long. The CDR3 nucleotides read TGTGCCAGCATCAACAGTAGGGCCGGGGAGCTGTTTTTT. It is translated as CASINSRAGELFF.

In DNA, the CDR3 is TGCGCCAGCAGCCAAGTAACGGGGCTGTACAATGAGCAGTTCTTC. It specifies CASSQVTGLYNEQFF. The V and J genes are TRBV4-3 and TRBJ2-1; D may match TRBD1 or TRBD2 (5 bases each). CDR1 is LGHNA and CDR2 is YSLEER in the germline V gene. The CDR3 is 15 amino acids. Trimming took off 1 base at V and 4 bases at J, with 11 bases between the two ends.

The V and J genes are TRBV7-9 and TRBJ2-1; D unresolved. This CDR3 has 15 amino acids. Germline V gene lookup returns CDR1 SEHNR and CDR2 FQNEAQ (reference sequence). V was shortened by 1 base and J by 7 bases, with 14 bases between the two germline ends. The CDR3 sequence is CASSLGGKESNEQFF. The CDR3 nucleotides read TGTGCCAGCAGCTTAGGGGGTAAGGAAAGTAATGAGCAGTTCTTC.

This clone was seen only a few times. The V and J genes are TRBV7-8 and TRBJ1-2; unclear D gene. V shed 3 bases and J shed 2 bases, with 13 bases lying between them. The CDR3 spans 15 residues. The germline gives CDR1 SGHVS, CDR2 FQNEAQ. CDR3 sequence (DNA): TGTGCCAGCAGCTTGCAGACACAATCAAACTATGGCTACACCTTC. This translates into CASSLQTQSNYGYTF.

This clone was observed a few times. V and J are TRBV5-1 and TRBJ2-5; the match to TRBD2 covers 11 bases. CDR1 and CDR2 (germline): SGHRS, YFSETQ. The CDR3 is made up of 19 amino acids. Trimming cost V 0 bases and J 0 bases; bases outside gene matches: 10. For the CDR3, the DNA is TGCGCCAGCAGCTTGGCCGCGTCTAGCGGGGGGATCGACCAAGAGACCCAGTACTTC. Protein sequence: CASSLAASSGGIDQETQYF.

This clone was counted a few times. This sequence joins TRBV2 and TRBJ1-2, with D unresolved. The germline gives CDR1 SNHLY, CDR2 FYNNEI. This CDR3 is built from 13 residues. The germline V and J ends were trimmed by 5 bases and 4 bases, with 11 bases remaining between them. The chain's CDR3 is CASSLGRIYGYTF. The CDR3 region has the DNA TGTGCCAGCAGTTTAGGGCGGATCTATGGCTACACCTTC. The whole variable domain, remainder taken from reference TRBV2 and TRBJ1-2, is EPEVTQTPSHQVTQMGQEVILRCVPISNHLYFYWYRQILGQKVEFLVSFYNNEISEKSEIFDDQFSVERPDGSNFTLKIRSTKLEDSAMYFCASSLGRIYGYTFGSGTRLTVV.

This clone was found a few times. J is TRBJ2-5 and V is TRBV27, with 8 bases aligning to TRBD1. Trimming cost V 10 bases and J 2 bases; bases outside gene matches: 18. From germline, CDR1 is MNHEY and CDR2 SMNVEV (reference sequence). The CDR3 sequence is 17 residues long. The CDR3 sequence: CATTPLRTGYLQETQYF. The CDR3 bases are TGTGCCACTACCCCCTTGAGGACAGGGTACCTTCAAGAGACCCAGTACTTC.

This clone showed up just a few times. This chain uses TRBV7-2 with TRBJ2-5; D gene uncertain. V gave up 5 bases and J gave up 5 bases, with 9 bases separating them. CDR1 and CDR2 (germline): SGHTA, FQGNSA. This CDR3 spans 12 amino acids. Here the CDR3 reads CASSTRVETQYF. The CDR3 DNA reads TGTGCCAGCAGCACCCGGGTGGAGACCCAGTACTTC.

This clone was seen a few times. CDR3 sequence (DNA): TGTGCCAGCAGCGAACGGCTGGGACTAGCGGGGGGGAATGAGCAGTTCTTC. Its protein is CASSERLGLAGGNEQFF. V is TRBV2 and J is TRBJ2-1, with 16 bases that match TRBD2. J lost 7 bases, V lost 6 bases, and 9 bases had no gene match. The CDR3 runs 17 residues. Germline V gene sequence: CDR1 SNHLY, CDR2 FYNNEI.